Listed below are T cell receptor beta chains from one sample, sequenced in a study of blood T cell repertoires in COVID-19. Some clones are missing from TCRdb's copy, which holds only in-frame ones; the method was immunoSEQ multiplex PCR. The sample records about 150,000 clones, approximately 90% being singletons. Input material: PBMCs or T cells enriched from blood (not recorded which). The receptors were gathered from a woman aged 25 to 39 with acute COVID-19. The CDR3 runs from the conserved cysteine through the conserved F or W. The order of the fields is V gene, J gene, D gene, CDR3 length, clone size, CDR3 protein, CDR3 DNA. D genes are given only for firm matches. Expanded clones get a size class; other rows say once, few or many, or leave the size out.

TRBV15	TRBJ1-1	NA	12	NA	CATTRGGTEAFF	TGTGCCACCACCAGAGGAGGAACTGAAGCTTTCTTT
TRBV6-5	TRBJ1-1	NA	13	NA	CASKKPGSTEAFF	TGTGCCAGCAAAAAGCCCGGGAGCACTGAAGCTTTCTTT
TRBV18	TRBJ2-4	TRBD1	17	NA	CASSPLRTGGYQNIQYF	TGTGCCAGCTCACCTCTGCGGACAGGGGGCTATCAAAACATTCAGTACTTC
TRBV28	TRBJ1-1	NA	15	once	CASRNSLQGGSEAFF	TGTGCCAGCAGGAACAGTCTGCAGGGTGGGTCTGAAGCTTTCTTT
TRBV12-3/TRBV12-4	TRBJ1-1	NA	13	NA	CASSAELVTEAFF	TGTGCCAGCAGTGCGGAACTCGTGACTGAAGCTTTCTTT
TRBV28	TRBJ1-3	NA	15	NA	CASSPTAVSGNTIYF	TGTGCCAGCAGTCCCACAGCCGTCTCTGGAAACACCATATATTTT
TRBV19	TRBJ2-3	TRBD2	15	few	CATSMETSDTDTQYF	TGTGCCACCAGTATGGAGACTAGCGATACAGATACGCAGTATTTT
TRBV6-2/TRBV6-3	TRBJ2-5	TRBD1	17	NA	CASSPRPTGGTKETQYF	TGTGCCAGCAGTCCCAGACCTACAGGGGGCACGAAAGAGACCCAGTACTTC
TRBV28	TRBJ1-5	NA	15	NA	CASSLLREGNQPQHF	TGTGCCAGCAGTTTACTCCGGGAGGGCAATCAGCCCCAGCATTTT
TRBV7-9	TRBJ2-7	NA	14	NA	CASSSDTTEWQQYF	TGTGCCAGCAGCTCGGACACTACCGAATGGCAGCAGTACTTC
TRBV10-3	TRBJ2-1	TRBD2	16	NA	CAISELGLAGGQEQFF	TGTGCCATCAGTGAGTTAGGACTAGCGGGGGGCCAAGAGCAGTTCTTC
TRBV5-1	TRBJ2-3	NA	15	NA	CASSLAPAGTDTQYF	TGCGCCAGCAGCTTGGCTCCTGCGGGCACAGATACGCAGTATTTT
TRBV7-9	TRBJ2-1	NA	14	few	CASSLSGVYNEQFF	TGTGCCAGCAGCTTGTCTGGAGTGTACAATGAGCAGTTCTTC
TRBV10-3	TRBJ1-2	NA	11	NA	CAISGTWGYTF	TGTGCCATCAGCGGGACTTGGGGCTACACCTTC
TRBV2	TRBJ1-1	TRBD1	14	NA	CASTTGGQYTEAFF	TGTGCCAGCACTACAGGGGGCCAGTACACTGAAGCTTTCTTT
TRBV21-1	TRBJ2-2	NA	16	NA	CASSKVRGQPTGELFF	TGTGCCAGCAGCAAAGTTAGAGGACAGCCCACCGGGGAGCTGTTTTTT
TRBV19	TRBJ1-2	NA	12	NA	CASTDRSYGYTF	TGTGCCAGTACCGACAGGAGCTATGGCTACACCTTC
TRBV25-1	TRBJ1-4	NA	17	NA	CASSEWVFEVANEKLFF	TGTGCCAGCAGTGAATGGGTATTCGAGGTGGCTAATGAAAAACTGTTTTTT
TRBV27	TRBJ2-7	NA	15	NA	CASSLSSGRTYEQYF	TGTGCCAGCAGTTTATCTTCCGGCAGGACCTACGAGCAGTACTTC
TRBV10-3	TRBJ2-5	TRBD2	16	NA	CAISESSGREWETQYF	TGTGCCATCAGTGAGTCATCAGGGCGGGAGTGGGAGACCCAGTACTTC
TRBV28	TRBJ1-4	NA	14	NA	CASSLLGQTEKLFF	TGTGCCAGCAGCCTTCTGGGGCAGACTGAAAAACTGTTTTTT
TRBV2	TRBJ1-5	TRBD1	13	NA	CASEGTGNQPQHF	TGTGCCAGCGAAGGGACAGGCAATCAGCCCCAGCATTTT
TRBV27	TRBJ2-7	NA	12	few	CASSFSGYEQYF	TGTGCCAGCAGTTTTTCGGGCTACGAGCAGTACTTC
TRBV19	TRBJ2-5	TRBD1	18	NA	CASTDGGQGVVGQETQYF	TGTGCCAGTACTGATGGGGGACAGGGCGTTGTGGGCCAAGAGACCCAGTACTTC
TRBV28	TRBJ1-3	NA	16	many	CASSLGGVLSGNTIYF	TGTGCCAGCAGTTTAGGGGGGGTCCTCTCTGGAAACACCATATATTTT
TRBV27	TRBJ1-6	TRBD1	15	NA	CASSFRRTGQAPLHF	TGTGCCAGCAGTTTCAGAAGGACAGGACAGGCACCCCTCCACTTT
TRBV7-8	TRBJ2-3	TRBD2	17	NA	CASSLARLAASTDTQYF	TGTGCCAGCAGCTTAGCGAGGCTAGCGGCTAGCACAGATACGCAGTATTTT
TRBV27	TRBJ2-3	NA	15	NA	CASSSVGRGTDTQYF	TGTGCCAGCAGTTCCGTAGGGAGAGGCACAGATACGCAGTATTTT
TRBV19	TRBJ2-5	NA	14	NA	CASSSMGSQETQYF	TGTGCCAGTAGTTCTATGGGCAGCCAAGAGACCCAGTACTTC
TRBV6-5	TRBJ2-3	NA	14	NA	CASRSLANSDTQYF	TGTGCCAGCAGATCTCTAGCGAACTCAGATACGCAGTATTTT
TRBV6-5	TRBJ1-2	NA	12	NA	CAIRTQANGYTF	TGTGCCATCCGGACACAAGCGAATGGCTACACCTTC
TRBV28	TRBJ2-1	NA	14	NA	CASSLVFEYNEQFF	TGTGCCAGCAGTTTAGTGTTCGAGTACAATGAGCAGTTCTTC
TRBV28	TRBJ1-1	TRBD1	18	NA	CASSLYSGTGGFGTEAFF	TGTGCCAGCAGTTTATATTCCGGGACAGGGGGCTTTGGCACTGAAGCTTTCTTT
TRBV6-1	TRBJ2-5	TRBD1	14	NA	CASSHRGRQETQYF	TGTGCCAGCAGTCACAGGGGGCGACAGGAGACCCAGTACTTC
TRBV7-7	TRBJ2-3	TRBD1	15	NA	CASSLGTGVTDTQYF	TGTGCTAGCAGCTTAGGGACAGGGGTGACAGATACGCAGTATTTT
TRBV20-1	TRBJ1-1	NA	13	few	CSASSQVPTEAFF	TGCAGTGCTAGTTCACAGGTCCCCACTGAAGCTTTCTTT
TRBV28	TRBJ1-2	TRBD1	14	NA	CASRLPGTGYGYTF	TGTGCCAGCAGGCTTCCCGGGACAGGCTATGGCTACACCTTC
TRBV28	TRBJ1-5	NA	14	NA	CASRLGLSNQPQHF	TGTGCCAGCAGACTTGGACTGAGCAATCAGCCCCAGCATTTT
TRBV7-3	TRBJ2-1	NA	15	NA	CASSPTVLSYNEQFF	TGTGCCAGCAGCCCCACAGTGCTCTCCTACAATGAGCAGTTCTTC
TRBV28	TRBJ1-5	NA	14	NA	CASEIQGEISPQHF	TGTGCCAGCGAAATCCAAGGGGAAATATCGCCCCAGCATTTT
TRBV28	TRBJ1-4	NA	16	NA	CASSPSAGQSDEKLFF	TGTGCCAGCAGCCCCAGTGCGGGCCAATCTGATGAAAAACTGTTTTTT
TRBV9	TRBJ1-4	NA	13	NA	CASSVGGNEKLFF	TGTGCCAGCAGCGTAGGCGGGAATGAAAAACTGTTTTTT
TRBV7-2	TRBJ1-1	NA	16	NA	CASSSGIRVLNTEAFF	TGTGCCAGCAGCTCAGGTATCAGGGTCTTAAACACTGAAGCTTTCTTT
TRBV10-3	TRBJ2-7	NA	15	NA	CAISQPGGGPYEQYF	TGTGCCATCAGTCAGCCTGGGGGGGGGCCCTACGAGCAGTACTTC
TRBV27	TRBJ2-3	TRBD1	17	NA	CASSDRDRGFITDTQYF	TGTGCCAGCAGTGACCGGGACAGGGGATTTATCACAGATACGCAGTATTTT
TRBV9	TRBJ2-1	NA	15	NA	CASSVLASEYNEQFF	TGTGCCAGCAGCGTACTGGCTAGCGAGTACAATGAGCAGTTCTTC
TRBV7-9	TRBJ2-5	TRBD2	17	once	CASSSYTLAGTQETQYF	TGTGCCAGCAGCTCATACACACTAGCGGGGACGCAAGAGACCCAGTACTTC
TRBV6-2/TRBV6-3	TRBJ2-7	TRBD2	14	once	CASSYGLATYEQYF	TGTGCCAGCAGTTACGGACTAGCCACCTACGAGCAGTACTTC
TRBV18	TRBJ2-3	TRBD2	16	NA	CASSPSFLAGVDTQYF	TGTGCCAGCTCACCTTCTTTTCTAGCGGGAGTTGATACGCAGTATTTT
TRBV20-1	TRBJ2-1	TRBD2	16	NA	CSASNPTSGGYNEQFF	TGCAGTGCTAGTAACCCGACTAGCGGGGGTTACAATGAGCAGTTCTTC
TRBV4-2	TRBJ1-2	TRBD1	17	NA	CASSQGHRDRGSYGYTF	TGTGCCAGCAGCCAAGGGCACCGGGACAGGGGTTCCTATGGCTACACCTTC
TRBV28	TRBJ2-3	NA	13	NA	CASRRQGTDTQYF	TGTGCCAGCAGAAGACAGGGCACAGATACGCAGTATTTT
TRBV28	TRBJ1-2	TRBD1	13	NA	CASRETGDYGYTF	TGTGCCAGCAGAGAGACAGGGGACTATGGCTACACCTTC
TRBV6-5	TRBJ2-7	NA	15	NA	CASSSSGGATYEQYF	TGTGCCAGCAGTTCCAGTGGAGGTGCCACCTACGAGCAGTACTTC
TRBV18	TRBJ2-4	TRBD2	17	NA	CASSPPVGGAWKNIQYF	TGTGCCAGCTCACCACCGGTCGGGGGGGCGTGGAAAAACATTCAGTACTTC
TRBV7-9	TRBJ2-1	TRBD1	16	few	CASSLMDRGTYNEQFF	TGTGCCAGCAGCTTAATGGACAGGGGTACCTACAATGAGCAGTTCTTC
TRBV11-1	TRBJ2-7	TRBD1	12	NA	CASSFFQGVQYF	TGTGCCAGCAGCTTCTTTCAGGGGGTGCAGTACTTC